This T cell receptor beta chain was sequenced in a study of blood T cells in healthy people across ages. In germline, CDR1 is DFQATT, CDR2 SNEGSKA (reference sequence). The CDR3 is 13 residues long. In this sample, this clonotype turned up a few times. The antigen is undetermined. It was with a sample-barcoded 5' primer and a J-beta primer mix that a second PCR of about 6 to 12 cycles was run. One entry per CDR3 protein results from TCRdb running MiXCR on the 5' RACE reads. The sample contains 250,000 to 300,000 distinct CDR3 sequences, about 25% of which appear only once. Notes on the study in general: Higher naive T cell percentage went strongly together with higher TCR beta diversity. Investigators viewed diversity estimates from one million T cells as underestimates, the study reported. Per million T cells, TCR beta diversity dropped about linearly as age rose.

The sample taken for sequencing was blood. This TCR came from a woman aged 70-85 years in good health. The V call is TRBV20-1, the J call TRBJ2-5; TRBD2 agrees at 8 bases. The DNA matches TRBJ2-1 better at its end, which makes the J call doubtful. CDR3 in amino acids: CSASGRAGNEQFF. DNA of the CDR3: TGCAGTGCTAGCGGGAGGGCCGGCAATGAGCAGTTCTTC.